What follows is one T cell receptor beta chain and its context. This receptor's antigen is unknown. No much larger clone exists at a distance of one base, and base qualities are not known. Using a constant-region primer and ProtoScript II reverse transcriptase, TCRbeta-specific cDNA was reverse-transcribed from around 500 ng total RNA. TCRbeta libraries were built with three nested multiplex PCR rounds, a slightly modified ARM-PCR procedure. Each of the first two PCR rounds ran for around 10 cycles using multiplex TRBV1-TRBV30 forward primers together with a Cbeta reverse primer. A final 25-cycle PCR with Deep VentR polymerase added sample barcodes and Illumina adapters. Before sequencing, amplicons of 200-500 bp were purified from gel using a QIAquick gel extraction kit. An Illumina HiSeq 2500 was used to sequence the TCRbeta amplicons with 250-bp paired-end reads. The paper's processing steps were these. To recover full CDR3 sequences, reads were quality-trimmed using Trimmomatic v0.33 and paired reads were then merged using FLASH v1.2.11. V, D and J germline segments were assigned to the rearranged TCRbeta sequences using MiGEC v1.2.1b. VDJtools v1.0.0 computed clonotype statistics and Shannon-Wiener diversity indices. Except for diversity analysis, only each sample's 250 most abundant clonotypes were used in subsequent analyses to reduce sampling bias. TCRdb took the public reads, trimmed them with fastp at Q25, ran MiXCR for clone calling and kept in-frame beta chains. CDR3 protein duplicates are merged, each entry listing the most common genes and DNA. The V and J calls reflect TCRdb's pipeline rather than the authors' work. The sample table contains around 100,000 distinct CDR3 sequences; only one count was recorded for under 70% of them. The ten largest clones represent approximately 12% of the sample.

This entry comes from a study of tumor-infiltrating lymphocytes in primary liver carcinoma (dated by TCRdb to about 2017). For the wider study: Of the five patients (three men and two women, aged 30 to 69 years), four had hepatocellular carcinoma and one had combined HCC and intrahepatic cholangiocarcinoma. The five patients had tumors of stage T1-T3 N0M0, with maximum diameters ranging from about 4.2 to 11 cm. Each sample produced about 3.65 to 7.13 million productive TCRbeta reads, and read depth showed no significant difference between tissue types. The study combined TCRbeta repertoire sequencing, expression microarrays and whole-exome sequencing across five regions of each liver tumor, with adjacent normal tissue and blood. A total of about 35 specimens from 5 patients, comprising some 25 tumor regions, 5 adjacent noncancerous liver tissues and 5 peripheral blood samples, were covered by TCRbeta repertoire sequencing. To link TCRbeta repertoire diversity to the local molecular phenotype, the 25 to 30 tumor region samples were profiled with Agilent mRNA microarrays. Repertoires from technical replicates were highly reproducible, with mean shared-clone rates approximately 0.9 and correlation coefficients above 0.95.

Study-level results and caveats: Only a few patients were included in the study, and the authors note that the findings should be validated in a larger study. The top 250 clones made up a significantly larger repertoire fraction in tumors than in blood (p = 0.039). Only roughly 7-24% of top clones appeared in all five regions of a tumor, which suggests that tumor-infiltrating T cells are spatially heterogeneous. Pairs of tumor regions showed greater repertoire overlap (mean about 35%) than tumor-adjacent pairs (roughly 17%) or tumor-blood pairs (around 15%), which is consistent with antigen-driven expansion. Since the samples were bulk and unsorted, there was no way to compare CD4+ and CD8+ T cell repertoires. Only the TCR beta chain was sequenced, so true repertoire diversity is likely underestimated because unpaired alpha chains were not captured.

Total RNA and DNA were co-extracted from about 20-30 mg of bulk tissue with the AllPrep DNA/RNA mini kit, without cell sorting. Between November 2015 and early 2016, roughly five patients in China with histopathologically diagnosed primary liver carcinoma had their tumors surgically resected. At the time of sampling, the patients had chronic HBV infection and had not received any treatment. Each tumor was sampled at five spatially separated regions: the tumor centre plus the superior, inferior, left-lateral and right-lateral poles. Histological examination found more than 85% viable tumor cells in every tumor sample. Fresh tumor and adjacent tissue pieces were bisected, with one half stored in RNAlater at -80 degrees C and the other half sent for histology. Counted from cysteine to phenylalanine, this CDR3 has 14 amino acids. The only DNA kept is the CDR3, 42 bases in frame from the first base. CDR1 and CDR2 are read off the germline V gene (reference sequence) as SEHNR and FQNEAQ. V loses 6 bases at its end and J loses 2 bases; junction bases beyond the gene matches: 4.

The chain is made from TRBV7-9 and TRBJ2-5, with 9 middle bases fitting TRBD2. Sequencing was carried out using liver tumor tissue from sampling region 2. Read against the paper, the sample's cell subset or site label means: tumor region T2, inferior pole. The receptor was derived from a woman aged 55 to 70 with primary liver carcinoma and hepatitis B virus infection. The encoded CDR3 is CASRVSGRQETQYF. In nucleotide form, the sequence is TGTGCCAGCAGAGTAAGCGGGAGGCAAGAGACCCAGTACTTC.